The 4 T cell receptor beta chains below all came from one sample that was sequenced in a study of blood T cell repertoires in COVID-19. Clones were sequenced by immunoSEQ multiplex PCR, and TCRdb holds only the in-frame ones, with some missing. The sample holds over 100,000 clones, roughly 90% seen once. The source material was peripheral blood. The source of these receptors is a man aged 60 to 75 with COVID-19, enrolled during active disease.

The CDR3 sequence: CASSLLSTATNYGYTF. Written as DNA, the CDR3 is TGCGCCAGCAGTTTATTATCGACAGCCACAAACTATGGCTACACCTTC. The rearrangement links TRBV10-2 to TRBJ1-2; D possibly corresponds to TRBD1 (5 bases). The germline V and J ends were trimmed by 5 bases and 2 bases, with 18 bases remaining between them. CDR1 is WSHSY, CDR2 SAAADI, per germline. The length of the CDR3 is 16 residues.

The CDR3 DNA is TGCGCCAGCAGCCAAGATCTTTCAGGGTCGGTATCCTACGAGCAGTACTTC. Residues: CASSQDLSGSVSYEQYF. The chain joins TRBV4-3 to TRBJ2-7, with D possibly TRBD1 on 5 matching bases. The CDR3 contains 17 residues. The V end lost 0 bases, the J end lost 1 base, and 16 bases lay between the germline ends. CDR1 is LGHNA and CDR2 is YSLEER in the germline V gene.

The rearrangement uses TRBV11-2 and TRBJ2-2; 7 positions agree with TRBD2. Germline lookup yields CDR1 SGHAT and CDR2 FQNNGV. The CDR3 sequence is 15 residues long. The trim removed 0 bases at V and 6 bases at J, leaving 4 bases unmatched. The CDR3 sequence is CASSLDPRGSGELFF. The CDR3 DNA is TGTGCCAGCAGCTTAGATCCGCGGGGGTCCGGGGAGCTGTTTTTT.

The chain links TRBV19 to TRBJ1-2; D remains unclear. V dropped 1 base and J dropped 6 bases, with 12 bases sitting between them. The CDR3 is made up of 14 amino acids. Germline CDR1 is LNHDA and CDR2 is SQIVND (reference sequence). Here the CDR3 DNA reads TGTGCCAGTAGTATAGGAAGGGAGAGGCATGGCTACACCTTC. It is translated as CASSIGRERHGYTF.